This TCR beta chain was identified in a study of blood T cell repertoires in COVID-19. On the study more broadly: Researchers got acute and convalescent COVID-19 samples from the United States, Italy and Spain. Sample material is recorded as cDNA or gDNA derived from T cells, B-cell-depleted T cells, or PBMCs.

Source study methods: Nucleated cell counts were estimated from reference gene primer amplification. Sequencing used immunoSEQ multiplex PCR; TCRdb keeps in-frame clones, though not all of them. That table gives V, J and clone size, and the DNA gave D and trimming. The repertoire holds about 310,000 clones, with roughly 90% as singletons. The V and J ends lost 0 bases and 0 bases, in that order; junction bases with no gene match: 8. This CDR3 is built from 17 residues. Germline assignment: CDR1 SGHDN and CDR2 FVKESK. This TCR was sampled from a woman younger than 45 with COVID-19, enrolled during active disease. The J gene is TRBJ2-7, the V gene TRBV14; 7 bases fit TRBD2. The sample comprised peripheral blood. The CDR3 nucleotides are TGTGCCAGCAGCCAAGATAAATACGGCGGGAGCTCCTACGAGCAGTACTTC. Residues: CASSQDKYGGSSYEQYF.